These 2 T cell receptor beta chains originate from one sample sequenced in a study of cytomegalovirus exposure and HLA in healthy donors. With 60 Vbeta and 13 Jbeta primers, the PCR was carried out. Repertoires were generated with immunoSEQ multiplex PCR, while TCRdb's copy carries only in-frame clones and drops some. The sample includes approximately 58,000 clones, roughly 84% of them seen just once. Material: PBMCs. The source is a man in his thirties or forties in good health and CMV-seronegative.

The chain links TRBV30 to TRBJ1-1; 9 nucleotides match TRBD1. With 2 bases clipped from V and 5 bases from J, the junction kept 3 bases outside the gene matches. This CDR3 contains 13 residues. In germline, CDR1 is GTSNPN, CDR2 SVGIG (reference sequence). The CDR3 loop reads CAWSKGQGTEAFF. Written as DNA, the CDR3 is TGTGCCTGGAGTAAGGGACAGGGAACTGAAGCTTTCTTT.

In regard to this clone: One junction end disagrees with the germline gene, perhaps due to a read error. The DNA of the CDR3 is TGTGCTAGCAGCGCCACTAGCGGGAGGGACACCGGGGAGCTGTTTTTT. Translation gives CASSATSGRDTGELFF. The gene calls are TRBV7-7 and TRBJ2-2; the match to TRBD2 covers 13 bases. In germline, CDR1 is SSHAT, CDR2 FNYEAQ (reference sequence). The CDR3 length is 16 residues.